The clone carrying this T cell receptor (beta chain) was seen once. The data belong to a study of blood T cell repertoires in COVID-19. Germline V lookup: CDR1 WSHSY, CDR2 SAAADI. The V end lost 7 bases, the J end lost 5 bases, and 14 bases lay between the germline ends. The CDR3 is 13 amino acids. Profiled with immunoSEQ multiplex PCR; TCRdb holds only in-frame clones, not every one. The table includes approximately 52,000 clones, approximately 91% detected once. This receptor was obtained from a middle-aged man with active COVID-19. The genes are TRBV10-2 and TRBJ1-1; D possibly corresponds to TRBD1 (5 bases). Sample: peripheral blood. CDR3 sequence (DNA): TGCGCCAGCACCTCAGGGATTAAGACTGAAGCTTTCTTT. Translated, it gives CASTSGIKTEAFF.